This is a list of T cell receptor beta chains from one sample in a study of blood T cell repertoires in COVID-19. Assay: immunoSEQ multiplex PCR; the TCRdb copy retains only in-frame clones and omits some. The sample includes about 220,000 clones, around three quarters seen only once; the top ten take approximately 7.2%. Sample: peripheral blood. The receptors were sampled from a woman aged 65 to 85 with acute or convalescent COVID-19. Both conserved end residues are part of each CDR3. The D gene is left open where the match is weak. The size entry is marked missing in some rows and otherwise reads once, few, many or a size class.

d_gene: NA
v_gene: TRBV19
j_gene: TRBJ1-5
abundance: NA
CDR3aa: CASSGTGFQPQHF
CDR3nt: TGTGCCAGTAGTGGAACGGGGTTTCAGCCCCAGCATTTT

d_gene: NA
v_gene: TRBV10-3
j_gene: TRBJ1-5
abundance: NA
CDR3aa: CAISDSFQPQHF
CDR3nt: TGTGCCATCAGTGATTCTTTTCAGCCCCAGCATTTT

d_gene: NA
v_gene: TRBV6-2/TRBV6-3
j_gene: TRBJ1-3
abundance: NA
CDR3aa: CASSYSDTSGNTIYF
CDR3nt: TGTGCCAGCAGTTACTCCGACACCTCTGGAAACACCATATATTTT

d_gene: TRBD2
v_gene: TRBV18
j_gene: TRBJ2-5
abundance: once
CDR3aa: CASSPRAGVETQYF
CDR3nt: TGTGCCAGCTCACCGAGAGCGGGGGTCGAGACCCAGTACTTC

d_gene: NA
v_gene: TRBV7-2
j_gene: TRBJ2-2
abundance: NA
CDR3aa: CASSLDGRTPGELFF
CDR3nt: TGTGCCAGCAGCTTAGATGGGCGCACGCCCGGGGAGCTGTTTTTT

d_gene: NA
v_gene: TRBV19
j_gene: TRBJ1-2
abundance: NA
CDR3aa: CASWSGEGGYTF
CDR3nt: TGTGCCAGTTGGAGCGGGGAAGGCGGCTACACCTTC

d_gene: NA
v_gene: TRBV6-5
j_gene: TRBJ1-2
abundance: NA
CDR3aa: CASRRRESDYGYTF
CDR3nt: TGTGCCAGCAGAAGGAGGGAGAGTGACTATGGCTACACCTTC

d_gene: NA
v_gene: TRBV2
j_gene: TRBJ2-3
abundance: NA
CDR3aa: CASGHYGGTSTDTQYF
CDR3nt: TGTGCCAGCGGTCATTATGGGGGCACCAGCACAGATACGCAGTATTTT

d_gene: TRBD1
v_gene: TRBV24-1
j_gene: TRBJ1-1
abundance: once
CDR3aa: CATSDTRGQYTEAFF
CDR3nt: TGTGCCACCAGTGACACCAGGGGGCAGTACACTGAAGCTTTCTTT

d_gene: TRBD1
v_gene: TRBV11-2
j_gene: TRBJ1-2
abundance: NA
CDR3aa: CASSFQGADYGYTF
CDR3nt: TGTGCCAGCAGCTTCCAGGGGGCTGACTATGGCTACACCTTC

d_gene: NA
v_gene: TRBV2
j_gene: TRBJ2-7
abundance: NA
CDR3aa: CASELERVGEQYF
CDR3nt: TGTGCCAGCGAGCTTGAGCGGGTCGGCGAGCAGTACTTC

d_gene: NA
v_gene: TRBV3-1/TRBV3-2
j_gene: TRBJ2-1
abundance: NA
CDR3aa: CASSQELPGDEQFF
CDR3nt: TGTGCCAGCAGCCAAGAACTGCCAGGGGATGAGCAGTTCTTC

d_gene: TRBD1
v_gene: TRBV11-1
j_gene: TRBJ2-5
abundance: once
CDR3aa: CASSLGGGEETQYF
CDR3nt: TGTGCCAGCAGCTTAGGAGGGGGCGAGGAGACCCAGTACTTC

d_gene: NA
v_gene: TRBV18
j_gene: TRBJ2-1
abundance: once
CDR3aa: CASSPLPERGEQFF
CDR3nt: TGTGCCAGCTCACCTTTGCCGGAGAGAGGTGAGCAGTTCTTC

d_gene: NA
v_gene: TRBV12-2
j_gene: TRBJ2-2
abundance: NA
CDR3aa: CASRLRKGHVTNTGELFF
CDR3nt: TGTGCAAGTCGCTTACGGAAGGGGCATGTAACGAACACCGGGGAGCTGTTTTTT

d_gene: TRBD1
v_gene: TRBV6-6
j_gene: TRBJ2-3
abundance: NA
CDR3aa: CASSYPQGATDTQYF
CDR3nt: TGTGCCAGCAGTTACCCCCAGGGGGCGACAGATACGCAGTATTTT

d_gene: NA
v_gene: TRBV9
j_gene: TRBJ2-1
abundance: NA
CDR3aa: CASSSLSANEQFF
CDR3nt: TGTGCCAGCAGCTCACTCTCCGCCAATGAGCAGTTCTTC

d_gene: NA
v_gene: TRBV29-1
j_gene: TRBJ2-5
abundance: NA
CDR3aa: CSVAQETQYF
CDR3nt: TGCAGCGTGGCACAAGAGACCCAGTACTTC

d_gene: NA
v_gene: TRBV6-6
j_gene: TRBJ1-6
abundance: NA
CDR3aa: CASSQLSTATRNSPLHF
CDR3nt: TGTGCCAGCAGTCAGCTGTCGACTGCAACACGGAATTCACCCCTCCACTTT

d_gene: TRBD2
v_gene: TRBV19
j_gene: TRBJ2-7
abundance: NA
CDR3aa: CASSLGSGGGYEQYF
CDR3nt: TGTGCCAGTAGTCTCGGAAGTGGCGGGGGCTACGAGCAGTACTTC

d_gene: NA
v_gene: TRBV10-3
j_gene: TRBJ2-1
abundance: once
CDR3aa: CATQRDWGSYNEQFF
CDR3nt: TGTGCCACGCAGAGGGACTGGGGCTCCTACAATGAGCAGTTCTTC

d_gene: NA
v_gene: TRBV5-8
j_gene: TRBJ2-7
abundance: NA
CDR3aa: CASSSDSYEQYF
CDR3nt: TGTGCCAGCAGCTCGGACAGCTACGAGCAGTACTTC

d_gene: TRBD1
v_gene: TRBV5-8
j_gene: TRBJ2-3
abundance: NA
CDR3aa: CASGPSRQGSTQYF
CDR3nt: TGTGCCAGCGGACCCTCTCGACAGGGTAGTACGCAGTATTTT

d_gene: NA
v_gene: TRBV30
j_gene: TRBJ2-3
abundance: NA
CDR3aa: CAWSRGGSTDTQYF
CDR3nt: TGTGCCTGGAGCAGAGGGGGATCGACAGATACGCAGTATTTT

d_gene: TRBD1
v_gene: TRBV5-4
j_gene: TRBJ1-4
abundance: NA
CDR3aa: CASSRDRGEKLFF
CDR3nt: TGTGCCAGCAGCCGGGACAGGGGTGAAAAACTGTTTTTT

d_gene: NA
v_gene: TRBV19
j_gene: TRBJ2-5
abundance: NA
CDR3aa: CASKEGGETQYF
CDR3nt: TGTGCCAGTAAAGAGGGCGGAGAGACCCAGTACTTC

d_gene: TRBD1
v_gene: TRBV6-5
j_gene: TRBJ1-6
abundance: NA
CDR3aa: CASSRQGHNSPLHF
CDR3nt: TGTGCCAGCAGTCGACAGGGGCATAATTCACCCCTCCACTTT

d_gene: TRBD2
v_gene: TRBV4-1
j_gene: TRBJ2-7
abundance: NA
CDR3aa: CASSQRAGLYEQYF
CDR3nt: TGCGCCAGCAGCCAAAGAGCGGGGTTATACGAGCAGTACTTC

d_gene: NA
v_gene: TRBV18
j_gene: TRBJ1-1
abundance: NA
CDR3aa: CASSPGAANTEAFF
CDR3nt: TGTGCCAGCTCACCGGGGGCAGCGAACACTGAAGCTTTCTTT

d_gene: TRBD2
v_gene: TRBV6-7
j_gene: TRBJ2-3
abundance: few
CDR3aa: CASSNLAGDPLTDTQYF
CDR3nt: TGTGCCAGCAGTAACCTAGCGGGCGACCCCCTCACAGATACGCAGTATTTT

d_gene: NA
v_gene: TRBV2
j_gene: TRBJ1-2
abundance: NA
CDR3aa: CASSPPGQLGNYGYTF
CDR3nt: TGTGCCAGCAGCCCCCCCGGACAACTGGGGAACTATGGCTACACCTTC

d_gene: NA
v_gene: TRBV11-2
j_gene: TRBJ2-5
abundance: NA
CDR3aa: CASSFTVILQGYQETQYF
CDR3nt: TGTGCCAGCAGCTTTACCGTGATCCTCCAGGGGTACCAAGAGACCCAGTACTTC

d_gene: NA
v_gene: TRBV11-3
j_gene: TRBJ1-1
abundance: NA
CDR3aa: CASSLGQKDTEAFF
CDR3nt: TGTGCCAGCAGCTTAGGCCAGAAAGACACTGAAGCTTTCTTT

d_gene: NA
v_gene: TRBV25-1
j_gene: TRBJ1-1
abundance: NA
CDR3aa: CASRRAGASTEAFF
CDR3nt: TGTGCCAGCCGGCGGGCAGGGGCGAGCACTGAAGCTTTCTTT